The clone carrying this T cell receptor beta chain was found many times. Antigen specificity is unknown. TCRdb called the 5' RACE reads again in MiXCR, with one record for every CDR3 protein. In the table there are under 300,000 distinct CDR3 sequences, roughly 8.6% of which are singletons. These data come from a study of CD8 T cells in ankylosing spondylitis. General study findings and limits: It was reported that disease-linked clones were significantly enriched in matched ankylosing spondylitis synovial fluid. Ankylosing spondylitis blood seemed to carry a telltale TCR beta motif made of roughly 8 highly homologous variants.

CDR3 length: 16 amino acids. V lost 5 bases to trimming and J lost 4 bases, with 18 bases between them. The V gene's germline CDR1 is MNHEY and CDR2 SVGEGT. This clonotype was sampled from a male donor with ankylosing spondylitis or in good health (not recorded which). Input material: blood, either unsorted or a sorted T cell fraction (not recorded which). The chain is built from TRBV6-2 or TRBV6-3 and TRBJ2-1; TRBD2 might be the D (6 bases). As DNA, the CDR3 is TGTGCCAGCAGTGTGGGGTTTAGCGGCTTATACAATGAGCAGTTCTTC. This codes for CASSVGFSGLYNEQFF.